Each of the 12 T cell receptor beta chains below was sequenced from the same sample in a study of blood T cell repertoires in COVID-19. Profiling relied on immunoSEQ multiplex PCR, and the TCRdb table lists in-frame clones only, not all of them. Altogether about 80,000 clones are present, roughly 89% being singletons, with the ten largest covering roughly 5.3%. Sequences were obtained from peripheral blood. The receptors originated from an elderly woman with active or convalescent COVID-19.

The chain has TRBV7-2 and TRBJ1-4; D may be TRBD1 (5 bases). The V end lost 5 bases, the J end lost 8 bases, and 24 bases lay between the germline ends. In germline, CDR1 is SGHTA, CDR2 FQGNSA. This CDR3 is 17 amino acids long. CDR3 coding DNA: TGTGCCAGCAGCGGGTTCCTGGCGGGACCCAGGAGGGAAAAACTGTTTTTT. Its protein is CASSGFLAGPRREKLFF.

V is TRBV30 and J is TRBJ2-7, with D possibly being TRBD2 (7 bases). Trimming stripped 3 bases from V and 6 bases from J, with 21 bases between. This CDR3 is built from 15 residues. The germline V gene encodes CDR1 GTSNPN and CDR2 SVGIG (reference sequence). For the CDR3, the DNA is TGTGCCTGGAGGGGAGAGGGGGGGTTGGGAGGCGAGCAGTACTTC. Translated, it gives CAWRGEGGLGGEQYF.

This sequence joins TRBV4-3 and TRBJ1-6; D is undetermined. CDR3 length equals 18 residues. Germline loops: CDR1 LGHNA, CDR2 YSLEER. The V end lost 0 bases, the J end lost 0 bases, and 12 bases lay between the germline ends. The chain's CDR3 is CASSQELNLGSYNSPLHF. CDR3 bases: TGCGCCAGCAGCCAAGAACTCAACCTCGGCTCCTATAATTCACCCCTCCACTTT.

The V gene is TRBV3-1 (or the pseudogene TRBV3-2), the J gene TRBJ2-5, with 9 bases aligning to TRBD2. CDR3 length equals 13 residues. CDR1 and CDR2 from the germline V gene are LGHDT and YNNKEL (reference sequence). V trimming: 1 base; J trimming: 8 bases; junction bases outside the gene matches: 2. CDR3 DNA sequence: TGTGCCAGCAGCCAAGGCGGGAGGGATACCCAGTACTTC. Residues: CASSQGGRDTQYF.

The chain links TRBV10-2 to TRBJ2-1; perhaps TRBD2 as D (5 bases). The CDR3 is 17 amino acids. Looked up from germline, CDR1 is WSHSY and CDR2 is SAAADI. Trimming stripped 0 bases from V and 6 bases from J, with 18 bases between. The CDR3 protein is CASSESFSRVSGNEQFF. CDR3 nucleotide sequence: TGCGCCAGCAGTGAGTCGTTTTCGAGGGTATCTGGCAATGAGCAGTTCTTC.

The rearrangement joins TRBV4-1 to TRBJ2-7, with 8 bases that match TRBD1. The germline V gene encodes CDR1 MGHRA and CDR2 YSYEKL. The J segment lost 6 bases and the V segment lost 4 bases, leaving 2 bases of the junction unmatched. This CDR3 comprises 12 residues. This chain's CDR3 is CASSRGQGEQYF. Written as DNA, the CDR3 is TGCGCCAGCAGCCGAGGACAGGGCGAGCAGTACTTC.

V gene TRBV6-5 combines with J gene TRBJ1-2; TRBD1 matches at 7 bases. Trimming removed 6 bases from V and 2 bases from J; junction bases left unmatched: 9. The CDR3 covers 15 residues. Looked up from germline, CDR1 is MNHEY and CDR2 is SVGAGI. The CDR3 protein is CASRQTGRWNYGYTF. For the CDR3, the DNA is TGTGCCAGCAGGCAGACAGGGCGTTGGAACTATGGCTACACCTTC.

This clone came up once. The rearrangement links TRBV12-3 or TRBV12-4 to TRBJ1-1, with D possibly being TRBD1 (6 bases). The CDR3 has 13 residues. V gave up 7 bases and J gave up 6 bases, with 15 bases separating them. The CDR3 sequence is CASILWGGSEAFF. The CDR3 region has the DNA TGTGCCAGCATCCTCTGGGGGGGCTCTGAAGCTTTCTTT.

The rearrangement uses TRBV4-1 and TRBJ2-1; 10 bases line up with TRBD1. The CDR3 runs 15 residues. In germline, CDR1 is MGHRA, CDR2 YSYEKL. The V gene end was trimmed by 1 base and the J gene end by 7 bases; junction bases not matched to a gene: 4. The DNA for the CDR3 is TGCGCCAGCAGCCAAGGGGGACAGGGGAAAAATGAGCAGTTCTTC. Its protein is CASSQGGQGKNEQFF.

V usage is TRBV19 and J usage is TRBJ2-5; 7 bases are a match to TRBD1. The CDR3 length is 13 residues. Germline V gives CDR1 LNHDA, CDR2 SQIVND (reference sequence). After removal of 6 bases from V and 3 bases from J, the junction contained 4 bases not matched to a gene. As DNA, the CDR3 is TGTGCCAGTAGGAACAGGGGAAAAGAGACCCAGTACTTC. Translation: CASRNRGKETQYF.

This clone was seen only a few times. This sequence joins TRBV3-1 (or the pseudogene TRBV3-2) and TRBJ1-6; 9 positions agree with TRBD1. Germline CDR1 is LGHDT and CDR2 is YNNKEL (reference sequence). Trimming at V came to 3 bases and at J to 9 bases, leaving 3 bases not matched to a gene. The CDR3 is 14 amino acids. The CDR3 sequence: CASSQGQGSSPLHF. DNA of the CDR3: TGTGCCAGCAGCCAGGGACAGGGCAGTTCACCCCTCCACTTT.

The chain couples TRBV7-2 to TRBJ2-7, with 12 positions matching TRBD1. The CDR3 has 15 residues. Trimming took 5 bases from V and 4 from J; bases not matched to a gene: 6. CDR1 is SGHTA, CDR2 FQGNSA, per germline. In nucleotides, the CDR3 is TGTGCCAGCAGCGAGGGACAGGGGGCGATTTACGAGCAGTACTTC. Translated, it gives CASSEGQGAIYEQYF.